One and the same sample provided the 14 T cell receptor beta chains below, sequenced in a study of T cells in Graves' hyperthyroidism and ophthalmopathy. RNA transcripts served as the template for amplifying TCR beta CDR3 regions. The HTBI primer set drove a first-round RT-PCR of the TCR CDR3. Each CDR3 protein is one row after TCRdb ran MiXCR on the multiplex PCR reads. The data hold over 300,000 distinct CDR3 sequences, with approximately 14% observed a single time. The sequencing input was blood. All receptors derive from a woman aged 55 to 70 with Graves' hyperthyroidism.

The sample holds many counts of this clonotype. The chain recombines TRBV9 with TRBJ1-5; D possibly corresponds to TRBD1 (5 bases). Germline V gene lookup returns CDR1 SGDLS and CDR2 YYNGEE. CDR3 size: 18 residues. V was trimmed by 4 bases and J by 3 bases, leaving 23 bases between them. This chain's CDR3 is CASSPRLQGRAFNQPQHF. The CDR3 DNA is TGTGCCAGCAGCCCCCGCCTCCAGGGCAGGGCCTTCAATCAGCCCCAGCATTTT.

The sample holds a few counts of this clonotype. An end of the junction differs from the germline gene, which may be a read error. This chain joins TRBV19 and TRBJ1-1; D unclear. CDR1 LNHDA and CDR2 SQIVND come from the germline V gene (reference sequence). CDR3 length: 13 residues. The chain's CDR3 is CASRPVGNIEAFF. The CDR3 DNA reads TGTGCCAGTAGGCCCGTGGGGAACATTGAAGCTTTCTTT.

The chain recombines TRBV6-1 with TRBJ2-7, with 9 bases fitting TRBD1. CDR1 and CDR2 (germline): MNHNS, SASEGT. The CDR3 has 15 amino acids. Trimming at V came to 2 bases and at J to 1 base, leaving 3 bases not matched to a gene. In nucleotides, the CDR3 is TGTGCCAGCAGTGAATCCGGGACAGGGTCCTACGAGCAGTACTTC. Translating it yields CASSESGTGSYEQYF.

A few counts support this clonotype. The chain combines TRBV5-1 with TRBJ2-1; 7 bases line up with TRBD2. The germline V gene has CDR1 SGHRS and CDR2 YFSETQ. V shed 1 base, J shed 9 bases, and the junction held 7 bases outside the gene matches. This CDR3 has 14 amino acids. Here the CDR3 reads CASSLPAGVSEQFF. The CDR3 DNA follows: TGCGCCAGCAGCTTGCCTGCGGGAGTTAGTGAGCAGTTCTTC.

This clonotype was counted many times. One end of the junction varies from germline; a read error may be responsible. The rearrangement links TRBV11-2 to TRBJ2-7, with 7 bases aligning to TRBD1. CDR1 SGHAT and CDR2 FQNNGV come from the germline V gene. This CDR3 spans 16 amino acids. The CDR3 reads CAGSLGVRDRGYEQYF. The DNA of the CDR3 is TGTGCCGGCAGCTTAGGAGTACGGGACAGAGGCTACGAGCAGTACTTC. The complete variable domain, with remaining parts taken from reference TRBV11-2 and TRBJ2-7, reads EAGVAQSPRYKIIEKRQSVAFWCNPISGHATLYWYQQILGQGPKLLIQFQNNGVVDDSQLPKDRFSAERLKGVDSTLKIQPAKLEDSAVYLCAGSLGVRDRGYEQYFGPGTRLTVT.

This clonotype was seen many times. CDR3 in DNA: TGCAGTGCTAGGGGGGACGGGGGACTAGCGGTCCAAGAGACCCAGTACTTC. It is translated as CSARGDGGLAVQETQYF. The rearrangement links TRBV20-1 to TRBJ2-5; 11 bases match TRBD2. This CDR3 has 17 residues. CDR1 and CDR2 (germline): DFQATT, SNEGSKA (reference sequence). The trim removed 3 bases at V and 1 base at J, leaving 10 bases unmatched.

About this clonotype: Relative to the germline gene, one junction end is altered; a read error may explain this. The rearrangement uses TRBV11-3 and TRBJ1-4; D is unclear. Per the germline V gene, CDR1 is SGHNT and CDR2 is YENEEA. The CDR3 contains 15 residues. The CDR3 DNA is TGTGCCAGCAGCTTAGGGCTTGGGTCTGGTGAAAAGCTGCTTTTT. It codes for CASSLGLGSGEKLLF.

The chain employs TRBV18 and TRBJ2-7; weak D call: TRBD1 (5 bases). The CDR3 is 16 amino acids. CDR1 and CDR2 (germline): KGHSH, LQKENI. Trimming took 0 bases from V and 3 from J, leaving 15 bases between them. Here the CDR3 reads CASSPPKAGMSYEQYF. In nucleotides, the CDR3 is TGTGCCAGCTCACCACCGAAGGCAGGGATGAGCTACGAGCAGTACTTC.

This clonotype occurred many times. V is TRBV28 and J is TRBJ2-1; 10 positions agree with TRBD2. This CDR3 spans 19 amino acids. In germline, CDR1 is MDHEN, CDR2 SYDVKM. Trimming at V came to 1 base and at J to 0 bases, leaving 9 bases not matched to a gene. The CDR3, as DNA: TGTGCCAGCAGTTTATTTGGTCTAGCGGGAGCGAGCTCCTACAATGAGCAGTTCTTC. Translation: CASSLFGLAGASSYNEQFF. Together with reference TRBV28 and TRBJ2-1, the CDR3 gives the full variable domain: DVKVTQSSRYLVKRTGEKVFLECVQDMDHENMFWYRQDPGLGLRLIYFSYDVKMKEKGDIPEGYSVSREKKERFSLILESASTNQTSMYLCASSLFGLAGASSYNEQFFGPGTRLTVL.

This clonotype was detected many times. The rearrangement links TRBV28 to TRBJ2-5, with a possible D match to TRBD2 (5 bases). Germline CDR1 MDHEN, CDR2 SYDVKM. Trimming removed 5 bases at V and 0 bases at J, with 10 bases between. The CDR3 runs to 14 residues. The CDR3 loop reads CASSAWEHQETQYF. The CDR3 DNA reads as TGTGCCAGCAGTGCCTGGGAGCACCAAGAGACCCAGTACTTC.

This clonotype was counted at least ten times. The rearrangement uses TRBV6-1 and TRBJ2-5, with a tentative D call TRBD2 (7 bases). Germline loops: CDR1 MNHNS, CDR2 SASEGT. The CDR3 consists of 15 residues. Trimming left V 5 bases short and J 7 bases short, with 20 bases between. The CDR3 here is CASSSLGGQYVTQYF. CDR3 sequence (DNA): TGTGCCAGCAGTTCGCTCGGGGGGCAGTATGTGACCCAGTACTTC.

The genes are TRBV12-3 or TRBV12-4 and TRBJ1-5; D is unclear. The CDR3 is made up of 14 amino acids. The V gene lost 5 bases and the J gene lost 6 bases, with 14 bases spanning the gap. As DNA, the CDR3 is TGTGCCAGCAGTCCTCGATCCGGGAGTCAGCCCCAGCATTTT. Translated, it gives CASSPRSGSQPQHF.

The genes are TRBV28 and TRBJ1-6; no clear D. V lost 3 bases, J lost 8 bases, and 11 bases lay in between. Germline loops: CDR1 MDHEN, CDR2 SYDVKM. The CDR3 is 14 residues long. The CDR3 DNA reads TGTGCCAGCAGTTTGGCCGGGTCCCATTCACCCCTCCACTTT. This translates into CASSLAGSHSPLHF.

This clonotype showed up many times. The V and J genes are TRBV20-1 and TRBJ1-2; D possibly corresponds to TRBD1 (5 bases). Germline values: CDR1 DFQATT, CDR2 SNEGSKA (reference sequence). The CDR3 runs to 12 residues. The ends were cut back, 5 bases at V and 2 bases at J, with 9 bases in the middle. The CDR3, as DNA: TGCAGTGCTGTCGGGGGGAACTATGGCTACACCTTC. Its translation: CSAVGGNYGYTF.